This TCR beta chain was captured by sequencing in a study of early T cells in non-severe SARS-CoV-2 infection (dated by TCRdb to the early 2020s). In terms of the full investigation: TCR sequencing used bulk RNA from unsorted whole blood, so alpha and beta chains could not be paired. What the authors observed across the whole study: VDJdb matching was skewed toward anti-spike CD8 responses and likely underestimated virus-specific expansions by missing private and CD4 specificities.

A case-control design nested within a healthcare worker cohort in London, UK, was used, with weekly nasopharyngeal swab PCR tests and blood sampling performed. Between 23 and 31 March 2020, the week of the UK lockdown, healthcare workers were enrolled and then followed up weekly for as long as 16 weeks. Libraries were made using 5' RACE. Sequencing instrument: NextSeq 500. In the TCR library protocol, unique molecular identifiers were attached to individual cDNA molecules to correct for PCR bias and sequencing error. Sequencing covered both TCR alpha and beta chains, and within each sample the abundances of alpha and beta sequences were tightly co-correlated. In the source study's methods: Decombinator V4 was used to annotate the V gene, J gene and CDR3 of the TCR sequences. Expanded TCRs were defined as changing significantly between any two time points under a Poisson model with p below 0.0001. TCR abundances were normalised to the total number of TCRs sequenced per sample and were expressed as counts per million. MAIT TCRs were defined by TRAV1-2 paired with TRAJ12, TRAJ20 or TRAJ33, and iNKT TCRs by TRAV10 paired with TRAJ18. VDJdb, accessed on 1 November 2021, was searched for TCRs annotated for CMV, EBV and SARS-CoV-2, and TCRs annotated for more than one antigen were excluded. TCRdb applied fastp at Q25 and MiXCR to the public reads, then kept only in-frame beta chains. Entries that share a CDR3 protein sequence are merged under the most common genes and DNA. The V and J calls follow TCRdb's processing rather than the paper's. Within this sample are about 29,000 distinct CDR3 sequences, with under 6% of them counted one time only. Almost 6% of the sample is held by the ten biggest clonotypes.

This clonotype was counted many times. This receptor's antigen is unknown. Base quality data are lacking; no much larger clone is found one base away. The CDR3 covers 15 residues, taking in both the cysteine and the phenylalanine. The retained sequence is limited to the CDR3, 45 bases, with the frame set at the first base. Here V drops 3 bases and J drops 6 bases, and the junction holds 10 bases not matched to any gene. As encoded in the germline V gene (reference sequence), CDR1 is GTSNPN while CDR2 is SVGIG. The sequencing sample was made of whole blood. The chain is assembled from TRBV30 and TRBJ1-5; a stretch of 8 junction bases matches TRBD1. The clonotype was recovered from an adult who was a healthcare worker with PCR-confirmed SARS-CoV-2 infection or an uninfected control (not recorded which). The CDR3 region: CAWSAGQAGSQPQHF. The base sequence is TGTGCCTGGAGCGCGGGACAGGCGGGGAGTCAGCCCCAGCATTTT. Full variable domain (CDR3 extended with the reference TRBV30 and TRBJ1-5 proteins): SQTIHQWPATLVQPVGSPLSLECTVEGTSNPNLYWYRQAAGRGLQLLFYSVGIGQISSEVPQNLSASRPQDRQFILSSKKLLLSDSGFYLCAWSAGQAGSQPQHFGDGTRLSIL.